This passage covers 2 T cell receptor beta chains from one sample sequenced in a study of shared clonotypes between healthy human individuals. The assay was immunoSEQ multiplex PCR, and TCRdb's table has in-frame clones only and misses some. This table has millions of clones, approximately 95% appearing once. The sample consisted of naive CD4+ T cells sorted from blood. The subset is: CD45RA+ positively selected. Source of these receptors: a man between 18 and 35 years old in good health.

CDR3 nucleotides: TGTGCCAGCAGCTTCTCGGGAGTGGGCACCGGGGAGCTGTTTTTT. It translates to CASSFSGVGTGELFF. This chain links TRBV7-9 with TRBJ2-2, with D maybe TRBD2 (6 bases). CDR1 and CDR2 (germline): SEHNR, FQNEAQ (reference sequence). This CDR3 comprises 15 residues. V lost 3 bases and J lost 4, with 12 bases in between.

This CDR3 is CASSLVSPAGGLTYEQYF. CDR3 coding DNA: TGTGCCAGCAGCTTAGTATCCCCAGCGGGGGGTTTAACGTACGAGCAGTACTTC. The chain carries TRBV11-2 and TRBJ2-7; TRBD2 matches 9 bases. The CDR3 spans 18 residues. Germline values: CDR1 SGHAT, CDR2 FQNNGV. V trimming: 1 base; J trimming: 4 bases; junction bases outside the gene matches: 14.